A selection of T cell receptor beta chains follows, all from one sample in a study of human T cells and chemical hapten exposure. TCRdb itself ran the RACE reads through MiXCR, one entry per CDR3 protein. This table has some 250,000 distinct CDR3 sequences, over 7.5% appearing once. This specimen was whole blood, taken in connection with sensitization to the hapten diphenylcyclopropenone (DPC). These receptor sequences come from a man aged 18 to 30 with alopecia areata. Some clones in this sample may be carry-over from other donors' samples. CDR3s include the opening cysteine and the closing phenylalanine or tryptophan. A D gene is named only where the DNA matches it firmly. Clone size is not always given. Where it is, it says once, few, many or a class for expanded clones.

v_gene: TRBV5-1
d_gene: TRBD2
abundance: NA
j_gene: TRBJ2-1
CDR3aa: CASSLALGGAKNEQFF
CDR3nt: TGCGCCAGCAGCTTGGCTCTCGGGGGGGCCAAGAATGAGCAGTTCTTC

v_gene: TRBV7-2
d_gene: NA
abundance: few
j_gene: TRBJ2-3
CDR3aa: CASSFYLRTDTQYF
CDR3nt: TGTGCCAGCAGCTTTTACCTACGCACAGATACGCAGTATTTT

v_gene: TRBV4-1
d_gene: NA
abundance: many
j_gene: TRBJ2-7
CDR3aa: CASSQDRISEQYF
CDR3nt: TGCGCCAGCAGCCAAGATCGGATTTCTGAGCAGTACTTC

v_gene: TRBV5-1
d_gene: TRBD2
abundance: few
j_gene: TRBJ2-1
CDR3aa: CASSLSASGGTEQFF
CDR3nt: TGCGCCAGCAGCTTGTCGGCTAGCGGGGGGACTGAGCAGTTCTTC

v_gene: TRBV11-2
d_gene: NA
abundance: NA
j_gene: TRBJ1-6
CDR3aa: CASSLPNPNSPLHF
CDR3nt: TGTGCCAGCAGCTTACCCAACCCAAATTCACCCCTCCACTTT

v_gene: TRBV9
d_gene: TRBD1
abundance: NA
j_gene: TRBJ1-2
CDR3aa: CASSPRDSSNYGYTF
CDR3nt: TGTGCCAGCAGCCCCCGGGACAGCTCTAACTATGGCTACACCTTC

v_gene: TRBV28
d_gene: NA
abundance: few
j_gene: TRBJ2-1
CDR3aa: CASSLLETEQFF
CDR3nt: TGTGCCAGCAGTTTACTGGAGACAGAGCAGTTCTTC

v_gene: TRBV29-1
d_gene: TRBD2
abundance: many
j_gene: TRBJ2-3
CDR3aa: CSVELAGGQDTQYF
CDR3nt: TGCAGCGTTGAACTAGCGGGGGGACAAGATACGCAGTATTTT

v_gene: TRBV27
d_gene: NA
abundance: many
j_gene: TRBJ2-7
CDR3aa: CASSSGRAYEQYF
CDR3nt: TGTGCCAGCAGTTCGGGCAGAGCCTACGAGCAGTACTTC

v_gene: TRBV12-3/TRBV12-4
d_gene: NA
abundance: many
j_gene: TRBJ1-5
CDR3aa: CASSQLQQPQHF
CDR3nt: TGTGCCAGCAGTCAATTACAACAGCCCCAGCATTTT

v_gene: TRBV7-9
d_gene: NA
abundance: NA
j_gene: TRBJ1-1
CDR3aa: CASSPPSQGRVNTEAFF
CDR3nt: TGTGCCAGCAGCCCCCCCTCGCAGGGAAGGGTGAACACTGAAGCTTTCTTT

v_gene: TRBV7-2
d_gene: NA
abundance: many
j_gene: TRBJ1-5
CDR3aa: CASSFGVHQPQHF
CDR3nt: TGTGCCAGCAGCTTCGGGGTCCATCAGCCCCAGCATTTT

v_gene: TRBV2
d_gene: NA
abundance: NA
j_gene: TRBJ2-3
CDR3aa: CASHWTFRDTQYF
CDR3nt: TGTGCCAGCCATTGGACCTTCAGAGATACGCAGTATTTT

v_gene: TRBV6-2/TRBV6-3
d_gene: NA
abundance: NA
j_gene: TRBJ2-1
CDR3aa: CASSFNWEQFF
CDR3nt: TGTGCCAGCAGTTTTAACTGGGAGCAGTTCTTC

v_gene: TRBV6-2/TRBV6-3
d_gene: NA
abundance: NA
j_gene: TRBJ1-5
CDR3aa: CASRTQGSNQPQHF
CDR3nt: TGTGCCAGCAGGACCCAGGGTAGTAATCAGCCCCAGCATTTT

v_gene: TRBV7-8
d_gene: NA
abundance: few
j_gene: TRBJ1-4
CDR3aa: CASSSYSDGKLFF
CDR3nt: TGTGCCAGCAGCTCCTACTCGGACGGAAAACTGTTTTTT

v_gene: TRBV20-1
d_gene: NA
abundance: NA
j_gene: TRBJ2-2
CDR3aa: CSARPGARTGELFF
CDR3nt: TGCAGTGCTAGACCCGGGGCGCGCACCGGGGAGCTGTTTTTT

v_gene: TRBV13
d_gene: NA
abundance: NA
j_gene: TRBJ2-2
CDR3aa: CASRNRVLGELFF
CDR3nt: TGTGCCAGCAGGAACAGGGTGCTCGGGGAGCTGTTTTTT

v_gene: TRBV5-5
d_gene: NA
abundance: many
j_gene: TRBJ1-2
CDR3aa: CASSLGVMNLGYGYTF
CDR3nt: TGTGCCAGCAGCTTGGGGGTGATGAACCTTGGCTATGGCTACACCTTC

v_gene: TRBV29-1
d_gene: TRBD2
abundance: NA
j_gene: TRBJ2-5
CDR3aa: CSASGVNQETQYF
CDR3nt: TGCAGCGCAAGCGGGGTTAATCAAGAGACCCAGTACTTC

v_gene: TRBV29-1
d_gene: NA
abundance: few
j_gene: TRBJ1-2
CDR3aa: CSVADSYYGYTF
CDR3nt: TGCAGCGTTGCTGACAGCTACTATGGCTACACCTTC

v_gene: TRBV3-1
d_gene: NA
abundance: few
j_gene: TRBJ2-1
CDR3aa: CASSRDPPTYNEQFF
CDR3nt: TGTGCCAGCAGCCGGGACCCCCCAACTTACAATGAGCAGTTCTTC

v_gene: TRBV27
d_gene: TRBD1
abundance: NA
j_gene: TRBJ1-1
CDR3aa: CASSVDRVNTEAFF
CDR3nt: TGTGCCAGCAGTGTCGACAGGGTTAACACTGAAGCTTTCTTT

v_gene: TRBV3-1
d_gene: TRBD1
abundance: few
j_gene: TRBJ1-3
CDR3aa: CASSQTGQTFGNTIYF
CDR3nt: TGTGCCAGCAGCCAAACGGGACAGACCTTCGGAAACACCATATATTTT

v_gene: TRBV28
d_gene: NA
abundance: many
j_gene: TRBJ2-6
CDR3aa: CASTLTAGANVLTF
CDR3nt: TGTGCCAGCACCCTAACTGCTGGGGCCAACGTCCTGACTTTC

v_gene: TRBV6-5
d_gene: NA
abundance: many
j_gene: TRBJ2-7
CDR3aa: CASSQGPIYEQYF
CDR3nt: TGTGCCAGCAGCCAGGGACCCATCTACGAGCAGTACTTC

v_gene: TRBV12-3/TRBV12-4
d_gene: NA
abundance: few
j_gene: TRBJ2-1
CDR3aa: CASSGHPVPIYNEQFF
CDR3nt: TGTGCCAGCTCGGGACACCCCGTGCCTATCTACAATGAGCAGTTCTTC

v_gene: TRBV24-1
d_gene: NA
abundance: NA
j_gene: TRBJ1-2
CDR3aa: CATSDANYGYTF
CDR3nt: TGTGCCACCAGTGACGCTAACTATGGCTACACCTTC

v_gene: TRBV7-3
d_gene: NA
abundance: NA
j_gene: TRBJ1-4
CDR3aa: CASSQQAGEKLFF
CDR3nt: TGTGCCAGCAGCCAACAGGCAGGGGAAAAACTGTTTTTT

v_gene: TRBV20-1
d_gene: TRBD2
abundance: many
j_gene: TRBJ2-4
CDR3aa: CSARDHRDGGAENIQYF
CDR3nt: TGCAGTGCTAGAGATCATCGGGACGGGGGGGCTGAAAACATTCAGTACTTC

v_gene: TRBV12-3/TRBV12-4
d_gene: NA
abundance: NA
j_gene: TRBJ2-5
CDR3aa: CASRQGFQETQYF
CDR3nt: TGTGCCAGCAGGCAGGGATTTCAAGAGACCCAGTACTTC

v_gene: TRBV5-1
d_gene: NA
abundance: NA
j_gene: TRBJ2-5
CDR3aa: CASSFKGTQETQYF
CDR3nt: TGCGCCAGCAGCTTCAAGGGGACTCAAGAGACCCAGTACTTC

v_gene: TRBV20-1
d_gene: NA
abundance: many
j_gene: TRBJ1-6
CDR3aa: CSARGDGMWDSPLHF
CDR3nt: TGCAGTGCTAGAGGAGACGGAATGTGGGATTCACCCCTCCACTTT

v_gene: TRBV2
d_gene: NA
abundance: many
j_gene: TRBJ2-5
CDR3aa: CASKSTGLQETQYF
CDR3nt: TGTGCCAGCAAGTCGACGGGGCTCCAAGAGACCCAGTACTTC

v_gene: TRBV6-5
d_gene: NA
abundance: few
j_gene: TRBJ1-2
CDR3aa: CASSRLTVNYGYTF
CDR3nt: TGTGCCAGCAGTCGCCTCACAGTTAACTATGGCTACACCTTC

v_gene: TRBV12-3/TRBV12-4
d_gene: TRBD2
abundance: few
j_gene: TRBJ2-3
CDR3aa: CASSRGEGPITDTQYF
CDR3nt: TGTGCCAGCAGCAGAGGGGAGGGACCCATCACAGATACGCAGTATTTT

v_gene: TRBV4-3
d_gene: NA
abundance: NA
j_gene: TRBJ2-3
CDR3aa: CASSQDVGISTDTQYF
CDR3nt: TGCGCCAGCAGCCAAGATGTCGGGATAAGCACAGATACGCAGTATTTT

v_gene: TRBV2
d_gene: NA
abundance: NA
j_gene: TRBJ1-1
CDR3aa: CASSEVGGGNTEAFF
CDR3nt: TGTGCCAGCAGTGAAGTAGGTGGGGGCAACACTGAAGCTTTCTTT

v_gene: TRBV20-1
d_gene: NA
abundance: NA
j_gene: TRBJ1-5
CDR3aa: CSAREVGRGPQPQHF
CDR3nt: TGCAGTGCTAGAGAGGTAGGGCGGGGGCCTCAGCCCCAGCATTTT

v_gene: TRBV27
d_gene: NA
abundance: NA
j_gene: TRBJ1-2
CDR3aa: CASSPGITGAGGYTF
CDR3nt: TGTGCCAGCAGTCCTGGGATAACGGGGGCGGGTGGCTACACCTTC

v_gene: TRBV3-1
d_gene: NA
abundance: few
j_gene: TRBJ1-2
CDR3aa: CASSQDRAGYGYTF
CDR3nt: TGTGCCAGCAGCCAAGATAGGGCGGGCTATGGCTACACCTTC